These 16 T cell receptor beta chains originate from one sample sequenced in a study of blood T cell repertoires in COVID-19. Assay used: immunoSEQ multiplex PCR; TCRdb lists only in-frame clones, some missing. The sample holds over 55,000 clones, 80% to 90% seen once. Sequencing input: peripheral blood. The receptors were sampled from a man aged 45-60 years with active COVID-19.

Remarks on this clone: Distinct nucleotide sequences in the sample also encode this CDR3. The V call is TRBV28, the J call TRBJ1-6; D gene uncertain. There are 16 residues in the CDR3. Deletions cut 2 bases from V and 6 bases from J, with 14 bases between. The germline CDR1 and CDR2 sequences are MDHEN and SYDVKM. The CDR3 bases are TGTGCCAGCAGTTTACCCATAACGGCGGGTAATTCACCCCTCCACTTT. Its translation is CASSLPITAGNSPLHF.

A few counts support this clone. The gene calls are TRBV7-9 and TRBJ2-7; 10 positions match TRBD1. V gave up 5 bases and J gave up 7 bases; unmatched junction bases: 11. The CDR3 is made up of 15 amino acids. Per germline, CDR1 SEHNR and CDR2 FQNEAQ (reference sequence). The CDR3 DNA reads TGTGCCAGCAGCCCCGACAGGGGGCGGTTGGGGGAGCAGTACTTC. Translating it yields CASSPDRGRLGEQYF. Complete variable domain (other parts from reference TRBV7-9 and TRBJ2-7): DTGVSQNPRHKITKRGQNVTFRCDPISEHNRLYWYRQTLGQGPEFLTYFQNEAQLEKSRLLSDRFSAERPKGSFSTLEIQRTEQGDSAMYLCASSPDRGRLGEQYFGPGTRLTVT.

Comment on this clone: Different DNA sequences within this sample yield the same CDR3. This chain connects TRBV28 to TRBJ2-2, with D possibly matching TRBD2 (6 bases). The CDR3 has 15 amino acids. Germline loops: CDR1 MDHEN, CDR2 SYDVKM. Trimming stripped 3 bases from V and 5 bases from J, with 13 bases between. CDR3: CASSLGGAGTGELFF. DNA of the CDR3: TGTGCCAGCAGTTTGGGTGGGGCGGGGACCGGGGAGCTGTTTTTT.

The chain combines TRBV6-4 with TRBJ1-1; D unclear. Trimming left V 7 bases short and J 1 base short, with 16 bases between. The CDR3 has 15 residues. Germline V CDR1 and CDR2: MRHNA, SNTAGT. The CDR3: CASTLEPSANTEAFF. CDR3 in DNA: TGTGCCAGCACCCTCGAACCGAGCGCGAACACTGAAGCTTTCTTT.

In nucleotides, the CDR3 is TGTGCCAGTTCCAAAGCCATGAACACTGAAGCTTTCTTT. Translated: CASSKAMNTEAFF. The gene calls are TRBV19 and TRBJ1-1; no clear D. Trimming removed 8 bases from V and 0 bases from J, with 10 bases in between. The CDR3 runs 13 residues. Per germline, CDR1 LNHDA and CDR2 SQIVND (reference sequence).

The genes are TRBV27 and TRBJ2-7; 9 bases map to TRBD1. Trimming cost V 6 bases and J 3 bases; bases outside gene matches: 3. This CDR3 comprises 13 residues. The germline gives CDR1 MNHEY, CDR2 SMNVEV (reference sequence). The CDR3 spells CASRLDRGYEQYF. DNA of the CDR3: TGTGCCAGCAGATTGGACAGGGGCTACGAGCAGTACTTC.

V and J are TRBV27 and TRBJ1-2; 12 nucleotides agree with TRBD1. CDR1 is MNHEY and CDR2 is SMNVEV in the germline V gene (reference sequence). V shed 6 bases and J 6 bases; nucleotides not matched to a gene: 5. The CDR3 loop spans 14 amino acids. CDR3 nucleotide sequence: TGTGCCAGCAGCCCGGGACAGGGGGCTGATGGCTACACCTTC. It specifies CASSPGQGADGYTF.

V gene TRBV29-1 combines with J gene TRBJ1-2; D unresolved. CDR3 length: 11 amino acids. With 3 bases removed from V and 9 bases from J, the gap between germline ends came to 11 bases. CDR1 SQVTM and CDR2 ANQGSEA come from the germline V gene. CDR3 bases: TGCAGCGTTGAGGGCGAAGATCGCTACACCTTC. Translation gives CSVEGEDRYTF.

The chain is built from TRBV2 and TRBJ1-3, with D possibly TRBD1 on 5 matching bases. The germline V and J ends were trimmed by 7 bases and 0 bases, with 13 bases remaining between them. This CDR3 comprises 15 residues. CDR1 and CDR2 (germline): SNHLY, FYNNEI. In nucleotides, the CDR3 is TGTGCCAGCACTCGCAGGGTAGGCTCTGGAAACACCATATATTTT. Translated, it gives CASTRRVGSGNTIYF. Looking up the rest from reference TRBV2 and TRBJ1-3 gives the full variable domain: EPEVTQTPSHQVTQMGQEVILRCVPISNHLYFYWYRQILGQKVEFLVSFYNNEISEKSEIFDDQFSVERPDGSNFTLKIRSTKLEDSAMYFCASTRRVGSGNTIYFGEGSWLTVV.

The chain recombines TRBV19 with TRBJ2-7, with TRBD1 identical over 9 bases. The V segment lost 8 bases and the J segment 2 bases; nucleotides outside the gene matches: 7. This CDR3 has 14 residues. CDR1 is LNHDA and CDR2 is SQIVND in the germline V gene (reference sequence). CDR3 sequence: CASSRDRATYEQYF. CDR3 DNA: TGTGCCAGTTCACGGGACAGGGCAACCTACGAGCAGTACTTC.

V and J are TRBV19 and TRBJ1-5, with D perhaps matching TRBD1 (6 bases). In germline, CDR1 is LNHDA, CDR2 SQIVND (reference sequence). There are 15 residues in the CDR3. V lost 5 bases and J lost 6, with 17 bases in between. The CDR3 region has the DNA TGTGCCAGTAGTGTAGGTCCACAGGGCTTTCAGCCCCAGCATTTT. Translated: CASSVGPQGFQPQHF.

The chain has TRBV28 and TRBJ1-2; unclear D gene. Germline CDR1 MDHEN, CDR2 SYDVKM. Trimming stripped 1 base from V and 3 bases from J, with 12 bases between. This CDR3 has 15 residues. Here the CDR3 DNA reads TGTGCCAGCAGTTTATTGCGGGCAGCCCACTATGGCTACACCTTC. It specifies CASSLLRAAHYGYTF.

The chain uses TRBV5-5 and TRBJ2-5, with 10 bases that match TRBD1. J gave up 3 bases and V 4 bases, and 6 bases lay outside the gene matches. CDR3 size: 15 residues. Germline-derived CDR1 and CDR2 are SGHKS and YYEKEE (reference sequence). DNA of the CDR3: TGTGCCAGCAGCAAGAAGACAGGGGGCAAAGAGACCCAGTACTTC. Translated, it gives CASSKKTGGKETQYF.

The chain combines TRBV20-1 with TRBJ2-7; D remains unclear. V was cut by 3 bases and J by 2 bases, with 14 bases left in between. Germline values: CDR1 DFQATT, CDR2 SNEGSKA (reference sequence). The length of the CDR3 is 14 residues. CDR3 sequence (DNA): TGCAGTGCTAGTAGTCCGTCCGCTACCTACGAGCAGTACTTC. Translating gives CSASSPSATYEQYF.

The rearrangement uses TRBV18 and TRBJ1-3; D is unresolved. V was pared by 2 bases and J by 0 bases, with 8 bases between. The CDR3 has 15 residues. Germline V gives CDR1 KGHSH, CDR2 LQKENI. The CDR3: CASSPVESSGNTIYF. The CDR3 bases are TGTGCCAGCTCACCAGTGGAGAGCTCTGGAAACACCATATATTTT.

The V and J genes are TRBV9 and TRBJ2-7; D might be TRBD2 (6 bases). From germline, CDR1 is SGDLS and CDR2 YYNGEE. V shed 2 bases and J shed 2 bases, with 14 bases lying between them. The CDR3 runs to 15 residues. The CDR3 protein is CASSVVAETPYEQYF. In nucleotides, the CDR3 is TGTGCCAGCAGCGTGGTAGCGGAGACCCCCTACGAGCAGTACTTC.